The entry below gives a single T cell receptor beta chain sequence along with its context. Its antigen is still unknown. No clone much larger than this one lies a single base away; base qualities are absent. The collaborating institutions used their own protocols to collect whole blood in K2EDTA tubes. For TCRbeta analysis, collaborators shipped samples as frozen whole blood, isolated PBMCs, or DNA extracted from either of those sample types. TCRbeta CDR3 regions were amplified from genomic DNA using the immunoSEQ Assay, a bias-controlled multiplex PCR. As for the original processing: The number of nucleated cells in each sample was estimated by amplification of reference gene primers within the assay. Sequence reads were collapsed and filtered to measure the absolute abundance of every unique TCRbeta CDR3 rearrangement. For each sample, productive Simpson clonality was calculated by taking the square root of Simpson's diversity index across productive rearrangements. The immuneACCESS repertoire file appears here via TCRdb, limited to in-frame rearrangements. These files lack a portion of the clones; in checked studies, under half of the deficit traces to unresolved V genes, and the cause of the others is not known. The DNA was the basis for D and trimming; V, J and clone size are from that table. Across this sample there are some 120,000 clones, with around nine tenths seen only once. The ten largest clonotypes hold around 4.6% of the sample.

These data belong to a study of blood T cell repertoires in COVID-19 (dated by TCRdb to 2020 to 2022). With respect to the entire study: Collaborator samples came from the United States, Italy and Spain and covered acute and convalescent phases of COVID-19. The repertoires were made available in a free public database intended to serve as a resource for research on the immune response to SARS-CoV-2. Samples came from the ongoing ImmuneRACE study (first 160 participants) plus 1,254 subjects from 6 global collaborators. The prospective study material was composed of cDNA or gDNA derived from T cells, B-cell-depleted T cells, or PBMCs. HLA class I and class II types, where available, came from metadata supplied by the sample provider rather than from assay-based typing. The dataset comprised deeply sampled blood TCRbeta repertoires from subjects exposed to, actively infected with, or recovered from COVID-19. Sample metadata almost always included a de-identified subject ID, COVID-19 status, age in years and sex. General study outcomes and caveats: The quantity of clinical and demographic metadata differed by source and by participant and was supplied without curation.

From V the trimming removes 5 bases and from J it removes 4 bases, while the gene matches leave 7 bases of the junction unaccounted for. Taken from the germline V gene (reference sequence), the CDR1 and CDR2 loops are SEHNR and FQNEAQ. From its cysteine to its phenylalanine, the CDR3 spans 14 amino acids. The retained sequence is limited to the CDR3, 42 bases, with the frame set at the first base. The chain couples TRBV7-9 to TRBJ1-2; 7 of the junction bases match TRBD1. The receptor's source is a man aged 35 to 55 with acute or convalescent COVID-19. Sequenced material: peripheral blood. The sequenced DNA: TGTGCCAGCAGCGCAAACAGGGGATCCTATGGCTACACCTTC. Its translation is CASSANRGSYGYTF.